This entry is about one T cell receptor beta chain. The data are from a study of blood T cell repertoires in COVID-19. Across the study: PBMCs, B-cell-depleted T cells, or T cells were the source of the cDNA or gDNA that made up the material.

The length of the CDR3 is 12 residues. CDR1 and CDR2 (germline): SGHVS, FQNEAQ. V lost 5 bases and J lost 6, with 10 bases in between. Profiled with immunoSEQ multiplex PCR; TCRdb holds only in-frame clones, not every one. Altogether about 160,000 clones are present, 93% being singletons, with the ten largest covering roughly 2.1%. This sequence joins TRBV7-8 and TRBJ1-1, with no clear D. This clonotype was obtained from a woman aged 55 to 70 with COVID-19, enrolled during active disease. Material: peripheral blood. The CDR3 here is CASSPPRAEAFF. DNA for the CDR3: TGTGCCAGCAGCCCACCCCGGGCTGAAGCTTTCTTT. The full variable domain, in which reference TRBV7-8 and TRBJ1-1 provide the parts outside the CDR3, is GAGVSQSPRYKVAKRGQDVALRCDPISGHVSLFWYQQALGQGPEFLTYFQNEAQLDKSGLPSDRFFAERPEGSVSTLKIQRTQQEDSAVYLCASSPPRAEAFFGQGTRLTVV.